The clone carrying this TCR beta chain has at least ten counts. The antigen is not known. This sample was included in a study of CD8+CD57+ T cells in acquired aplastic anemia. At the level of the study: Sorted CD4+ and CD8+ cells yielded DNA averaging about 2.9 ug.

Overall study findings and caveats: Patients shared approximately 30 CD8+ CDR3 sequences with controls.

Trimming stripped 3 bases from V and 3 bases from J, with 6 bases between. Germline V CDR1 and CDR2: SGHVS, FQNEAQ. This CDR3 region has 13 residues. TCR beta VDJ and CDR3 profiling used genomic DNA as template. One entry per CDR3 protein, called by TCRdb with MiXCR from the reads. In the table there are 250,000 to 300,000 distinct CDR3 sequences, 45% to 65% of which are singletons. The source is a human donor with severe aplastic anemia or a healthy control (not recorded which). V usage is TRBV7-8 and J usage is TRBJ2-1; D remains ambiguous. What was sequenced was sorted CD4+, CD8+, or CD8+CD57+ T cells (not recorded which) from PBMCs. The chain's CDR3 is CASSLVVYNEQFF. CDR3 DNA: TGTGCCAGCAGCTTGGTTGTCTACAATGAGCAGTTCTTC.